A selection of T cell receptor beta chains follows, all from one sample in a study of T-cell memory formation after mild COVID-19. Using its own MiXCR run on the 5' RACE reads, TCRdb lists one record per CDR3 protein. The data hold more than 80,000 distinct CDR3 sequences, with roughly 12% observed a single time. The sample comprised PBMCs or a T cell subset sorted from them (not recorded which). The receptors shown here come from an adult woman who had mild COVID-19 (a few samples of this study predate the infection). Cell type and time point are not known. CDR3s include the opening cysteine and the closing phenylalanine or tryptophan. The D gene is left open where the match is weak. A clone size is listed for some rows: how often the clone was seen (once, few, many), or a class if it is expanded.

cdr3_aa: CATSLGQGAFEQFF; cdr3_nt: TGTGCCACCAGTCTTGGACAGGGGGCTTTCGAGCAGTTCTTC; cdr3_length: 14; v_call: TRBV24-1; clone_size: few; j_call: TRBJ2-1; d_call: TRBD1
cdr3_aa: CASSSTGVISTDTQYF; cdr3_nt: TGTGCCAGCAGCTCCACAGGGGTAATAAGCACAGATACGCAGTATTTT; cdr3_length: 16; v_call: TRBV7-9; clone_size: few; j_call: TRBJ2-3; d_call: TRBD1
cdr3_aa: CASSFAGVGQETQYF; cdr3_nt: TGTGCCAGCAGTTTCGCAGGGGTAGGCCAAGAGACCCAGTACTTC; cdr3_length: 15; v_call: TRBV28; clone_size: few; j_call: TRBJ2-5; d_call: .
cdr3_aa: CASSPGPEDSDTQYF; cdr3_nt: TGTGCCAGCAGCCCCGGACCGGAGGATTCAGATACGCAGTATTTT; cdr3_length: 15; v_call: TRBV7-6; clone_size: .; j_call: TRBJ2-3; d_call: .
cdr3_aa: CASSLWGIGEKLFF; cdr3_nt: TGTGCCAGCAGCTTATGGGGAATCGGAGAAAAACTGTTTTTT; cdr3_length: 14; v_call: TRBV7-9; clone_size: few; j_call: TRBJ1-4; d_call: .
cdr3_aa: CASSLEGAYEQYF; cdr3_nt: TGTGCCAGCAGCTTAGAAGGAGCCTACGAGCAGTACTTC; cdr3_length: 13; v_call: TRBV7-9; clone_size: many; j_call: TRBJ2-7; d_call: .
cdr3_aa: CASSLGGSEQYF; cdr3_nt: TGTGCCAGCAGCTTAGGAGGGAGCGAGCAGTACTTC; cdr3_length: 12; v_call: TRBV7-6; clone_size: .; j_call: TRBJ2-7; d_call: .
cdr3_aa: CASRVGTVGNEQFF; cdr3_nt: TGTGCCAGCAGGGTGGGGACAGTGGGGAATGAGCAGTTCTTC; cdr3_length: 14; v_call: TRBV6-2/TRBV6-3; clone_size: few; j_call: TRBJ2-1; d_call: TRBD1
cdr3_aa: CASSPTTGSYEQYF; cdr3_nt: TGTGCCAGCAGCCCCACGACAGGATCCTACGAGCAGTACTTC; cdr3_length: 14; v_call: TRBV3-1; clone_size: .; j_call: TRBJ2-7; d_call: .
cdr3_aa: CASSLVSGGPVDEQFF; cdr3_nt: TGCGCCAGCAGCTTGGTTTCGGGGGGCCCCGTCGATGAGCAGTTCTTC; cdr3_length: 16; v_call: TRBV5-1; clone_size: .; j_call: TRBJ2-1; d_call: .
cdr3_aa: CASSQGQLNNEQFF; cdr3_nt: TGCGCCAGCAGCCAAGGACAGCTAAACAATGAGCAGTTCTTC; cdr3_length: 14; v_call: TRBV4-1; clone_size: .; j_call: TRBJ2-1; d_call: .
cdr3_aa: CASSRGGTYNEQFF; cdr3_nt: TGCGCCAGCAGCCGGGGGGGTACCTACAATGAGCAGTTCTTC; cdr3_length: 14; v_call: TRBV4-1; clone_size: many; j_call: TRBJ2-1; d_call: TRBD2
cdr3_aa: CASSSLQGGFYEQYF; cdr3_nt: TGTGCCAGCAGCTCCTTACAGGGTGGATTCTACGAGCAGTACTTC; cdr3_length: 15; v_call: TRBV7-9; clone_size: few; j_call: TRBJ2-7; d_call: .
cdr3_aa: CASSQDEQLQETQYF; cdr3_nt: TGTGCCAGCAGCCAAGATGAACAGCTACAAGAGACCCAGTACTTC; cdr3_length: 15; v_call: TRBV3-1; clone_size: many; j_call: TRBJ2-5; d_call: .
cdr3_aa: CASSVGLASEQYF; cdr3_nt: TGTGCCAGCAGCGTTGGACTAGCGAGCGAGCAGTACTTC; cdr3_length: 13; v_call: TRBV9; clone_size: few; j_call: TRBJ2-7; d_call: TRBD2
cdr3_aa: CASSAAIEAFF; cdr3_nt: TGTGCCAGCAGTGCCGCCATTGAAGCTTTCTTT; cdr3_length: 11; v_call: TRBV12-3/TRBV12-4; clone_size: .; j_call: TRBJ1-1; d_call: .
cdr3_aa: CASSPAGTNYEQYF; cdr3_nt: TGTGCCAGCAGCCCCGCCGGGACCAACTACGAGCAGTACTTC; cdr3_length: 14; v_call: TRBV5-5; clone_size: few; j_call: TRBJ2-7; d_call: .
cdr3_aa: CATSDLGSYENTDTQYF; cdr3_nt: TGTGCCACCAGTGATCTCGGATCCTACGAGAACACAGATACGCAGTATTTT; cdr3_length: 17; v_call: TRBV24-1; clone_size: .; j_call: TRBJ2-3; d_call: .
cdr3_aa: CASSLGDAVLGTGELFF; cdr3_nt: TGTGCCAGCAGCTTAGGGGATGCAGTCCTGGGAACCGGGGAGCTGTTTTTT; cdr3_length: 17; v_call: TRBV11-2; clone_size: few; j_call: TRBJ2-2; d_call: .
cdr3_aa: CSARDLSTDTQYF; cdr3_nt: TGCAGTGCTAGAGACCTCTCTACGGATACGCAGTATTTT; cdr3_length: 13; v_call: TRBV20-1; clone_size: many; j_call: TRBJ2-3; d_call: .
cdr3_aa: CASRPALGLGPNNEQFF; cdr3_nt: TGTGCCAGCAGACCCGCCCTGGGACTAGGACCCAACAATGAGCAGTTCTTC; cdr3_length: 17; v_call: TRBV12-3/TRBV12-4; clone_size: .; j_call: TRBJ2-1; d_call: TRBD2
cdr3_aa: CASSGFSSNQPQHF; cdr3_nt: TGTGCCTCCTCAGGCTTTTCGAGCAATCAGCCCCAGCATTTT; cdr3_length: 14; v_call: TRBV12-3/TRBV12-4; clone_size: few; j_call: TRBJ1-5; d_call: .
cdr3_aa: CASSPRYSTEAFF; cdr3_nt: TGTGCCAGCAGCCCCAGATATAGCACTGAAGCTTTCTTT; cdr3_length: 13; v_call: TRBV7-9; clone_size: .; j_call: TRBJ1-1; d_call: .
cdr3_aa: CASSLRQGMLYEQYF; cdr3_nt: TGCGCCAGCAGCCTACGACAGGGTATGCTCTACGAGCAGTACTTC; cdr3_length: 15; v_call: TRBV5-1; clone_size: .; j_call: TRBJ2-7; d_call: TRBD1
cdr3_aa: CSVEMGGRGNTEAFF; cdr3_nt: TGCAGCGTTGAAATGGGCGGCAGGGGAAACACTGAAGCTTTCTTT; cdr3_length: 15; v_call: TRBV29-1; clone_size: few; j_call: TRBJ1-1; d_call: .
cdr3_aa: CACSTLWDIEVEQYF; cdr3_nt: TGTGCCTGCTCAACTCTTTGGGACATCGAGGTAGAGCAGTACTTC; cdr3_length: 15; v_call: TRBV30; clone_size: few; j_call: TRBJ2-7; d_call: .
cdr3_aa: CASSQTGQNYGYTF; cdr3_nt: TGCGCCAGCAGCCAGACCGGACAGAACTATGGCTACACCTTC; cdr3_length: 14; v_call: TRBV4-1; clone_size: few; j_call: TRBJ1-2; d_call: .
cdr3_aa: CASSWTSGINSDTQYF; cdr3_nt: TGTGCCAGCAGCTGGACTAGCGGAATTAATTCAGATACGCAGTATTTT; cdr3_length: 16; v_call: TRBV7-9; clone_size: few; j_call: TRBJ2-3; d_call: TRBD2
cdr3_aa: CASSKGALWTSGQSTDTQYF; cdr3_nt: TGTGCCAGCAGCAAAGGGGCCCTTTGGACTAGCGGGCAGAGCACAGATACGCAGTATTTT; cdr3_length: 20; v_call: TRBV7-3; clone_size: few; j_call: TRBJ2-3; d_call: TRBD2
cdr3_aa: CATSDRPTTIEDTDTQYF; cdr3_nt: TGTGCCACCAGTGATCGCCCTACAACGATTGAAGACACAGATACGCAGTATTTT; cdr3_length: 18; v_call: TRBV24-1; clone_size: few; j_call: TRBJ2-3; d_call: .
cdr3_aa: CASSFSGDTDTQYF; cdr3_nt: TGTGCCAGCAGCTTTTCAGGGGACACAGATACGCAGTATTTT; cdr3_length: 14; v_call: TRBV7-9; clone_size: .; j_call: TRBJ2-3; d_call: .
cdr3_aa: CASSLNGGYEQYF; cdr3_nt: TGTGCCAGCAGCTTGAATGGGGGCTACGAGCAGTACTTC; cdr3_length: 13; v_call: TRBV5-4; clone_size: few; j_call: TRBJ2-7; d_call: .
cdr3_aa: CASGEASSYEQYF; cdr3_nt: TGTGCCAGCGGGGAGGCGAGCTCCTACGAGCAGTACTTC; cdr3_length: 13; v_call: TRBV5-6; clone_size: few; j_call: TRBJ2-7; d_call: .
cdr3_aa: CASIAPGQGKYEQYF; cdr3_nt: TGTGCCAGCATCGCCCCGGGACAGGGGAAATACGAGCAGTACTTC; cdr3_length: 15; v_call: TRBV7-9; clone_size: few; j_call: TRBJ2-7; d_call: TRBD1
cdr3_aa: CASRQTGSTEAFF; cdr3_nt: TGTGCCAGCAGACAGACAGGGTCCACTGAAGCTTTCTTT; cdr3_length: 13; v_call: TRBV6-6; clone_size: few; j_call: TRBJ1-1; d_call: TRBD1
cdr3_aa: CASSVALGDGYTF; cdr3_nt: TGTGCCAGCAGCGTAGCTTTAGGGGACGGCTACACCTTC; cdr3_length: 13; v_call: TRBV9; clone_size: few; j_call: TRBJ1-2; d_call: .
cdr3_aa: CASSPPYNEQFF; cdr3_nt: TGTGCCAGCAGTCCACCCTACAATGAGCAGTTCTTC; cdr3_length: 12; v_call: TRBV12-3/TRBV12-4; clone_size: .; j_call: TRBJ2-1; d_call: .
cdr3_aa: CASSLGLADYEQYF; cdr3_nt: TGTGCCAGCAGCTTAGGACTAGCGGATTACGAGCAGTACTTC; cdr3_length: 14; v_call: TRBV7-8; clone_size: many; j_call: TRBJ2-7; d_call: TRBD2
cdr3_aa: CATSFVGQAYGEQFF; cdr3_nt: TGTGCCACCAGCTTTGTGGGACAGGCCTATGGGGAGCAGTTCTTC; cdr3_length: 15; v_call: TRBV15; clone_size: few; j_call: TRBJ2-1; d_call: TRBD1
cdr3_aa: CASSRGLGRTDTQYF; cdr3_nt: TGTGCCAGCAGCCGGGGACTAGGGCGCACAGATACGCAGTATTTT; cdr3_length: 15; v_call: TRBV5-6; clone_size: few; j_call: TRBJ2-3; d_call: TRBD2
cdr3_aa: CSVDSGGSGLYEQYF; cdr3_nt: TGCAGCGTTGATTCCGGGGGGTCTGGTCTCTACGAGCAGTACTTC; cdr3_length: 15; v_call: TRBV29-1; clone_size: few; j_call: TRBJ2-7; d_call: TRBD2
cdr3_aa: CASSLGLAGRGTYEQYF; cdr3_nt: TGTGCCAGCAGCTTAGGACTAGCGGGAAGAGGGACCTACGAGCAGTACTTC; cdr3_length: 17; v_call: TRBV7-9; clone_size: many; j_call: TRBJ2-7; d_call: TRBD2
cdr3_aa: CASSLGGDYRVEQFF; cdr3_nt: TGTGCCAGCAGCTTGGGCGGAGACTATCGAGTTGAGCAGTTCTTC; cdr3_length: 15; v_call: TRBV5-6; clone_size: few; j_call: TRBJ2-1; d_call: .
cdr3_aa: CASGLALGGADSNTGELFF; cdr3_nt: TGTGCTAGTGGTTTGGCCCTGGGGGGGGCGGATTCGAACACCGGGGAGCTGTTTTTT; cdr3_length: 19; v_call: TRBV12-5; clone_size: few; j_call: TRBJ2-2; d_call: .
cdr3_aa: CASGGLTGNYGYTF; cdr3_nt: TGTGCCAGCGGCGGATTGACAGGCAACTATGGCTACACCTTC; cdr3_length: 14; v_call: TRBV27; clone_size: few; j_call: TRBJ1-2; d_call: .
cdr3_aa: CASSSTGLPGDTQYF; cdr3_nt: TGTGCCAGCAGTTCTACGGGACTGCCGGGAGATACGCAGTATTTT; cdr3_length: 15; v_call: TRBV12-3/TRBV12-4; clone_size: .; j_call: TRBJ2-3; d_call: .
cdr3_aa: CSADGLAGQFF; cdr3_nt: TGCAGCGCCGACGGACTAGCGGGGCAGTTCTTC; cdr3_length: 11; v_call: TRBV29-1; clone_size: .; j_call: TRBJ2-1; d_call: TRBD2
cdr3_aa: CASSSWGREQFF; cdr3_nt: TGTGCCAGCAGCTCATGGGGTCGGGAGCAGTTCTTC; cdr3_length: 12; v_call: TRBV7-2; clone_size: .; j_call: TRBJ2-1; d_call: .
cdr3_aa: CASSQLPGQGTDTQYF; cdr3_nt: TGTGCCAGCAGCCAGCTCCCGGGACAGGGGACAGATACGCAGTATTTT; cdr3_length: 16; v_call: TRBV14; clone_size: .; j_call: TRBJ2-3; d_call: TRBD1
cdr3_aa: CASSQEESVGMNTEAFF; cdr3_nt: TGCGCCAGCAGCCAAGAGGAAAGTGTCGGGATGAACACTGAAGCTTTCTTT; cdr3_length: 17; v_call: TRBV4-1; clone_size: once; j_call: TRBJ1-1; d_call: .
cdr3_aa: CAISSISGSAQETQYF; cdr3_nt: TGTGCCATCAGCTCTATTAGCGGGTCAGCACAAGAGACCCAGTACTTC; cdr3_length: 16; v_call: TRBV10-3; clone_size: .; j_call: TRBJ2-5; d_call: TRBD2
cdr3_aa: CASSGDPSTDTQYF; cdr3_nt: TGTGCCAGCAGTGGGGATCCTAGCACAGATACGCAGTATTTT; cdr3_length: 14; v_call: TRBV6-4; clone_size: .; j_call: TRBJ2-3; d_call: .
cdr3_aa: CASSAGEGNEQFF; cdr3_nt: TGTGCCAGCTCGGCGGGAGAGGGGAATGAGCAGTTCTTC; cdr3_length: 13; v_call: TRBV27; clone_size: .; j_call: TRBJ2-1; d_call: TRBD2
cdr3_aa: CASSLALAGGPFDEQFF; cdr3_nt: TGTGCCAGCAGCTTAGCGCTTGCGGGAGGGCCGTTCGATGAGCAGTTCTTC; cdr3_length: 17; v_call: TRBV7-9; clone_size: many; j_call: TRBJ2-1; d_call: TRBD2